These 24 T cell receptor beta chains originate from one sample sequenced in a study of T-cell memory formation after mild COVID-19. TCRdb redid the calling of the 5' RACE reads with MiXCR, one entry per CDR3 protein. The profile shows hundreds of thousands of distinct CDR3 sequences, 13% to 15% of them singletons. Source material: PBMCs or a T cell subset sorted from them (not recorded which). Receptors were obtained from a man aged 18 to 30 who had mild COVID-19 (a few samples of this study predate the infection). Cell type and time point are not known.

The CDR3 DNA is TGTGCCAGCAGCTTAGTGCTGGGCACAGATACGCAGTATTTT. This translates into CASSLVLGTDTQYF. This chain links TRBV7-9 with TRBJ2-3; D remains unclear. The V end was cut by 1 base, the J end by 1 base, with 6 bases between. Germline CDR1 reads SEHNR; CDR2 reads FQNEAQ (reference sequence). This CDR3 comprises 14 residues.

The genes are TRBV2 and TRBJ1-6; D ambiguous. The CDR3 contains 13 residues. Germline-derived CDR1 and CDR2 are SNHLY and FYNNEI. Trimming removed 9 bases at V and 5 bases at J, with 11 bases between. CDR3 bases: TGTGCCAGTACTCCGGACCATAATTCACCCCTCCACTTT. Its protein is CASTPDHNSPLHF.

The chain employs TRBV7-2 and TRBJ1-1; tentatively, D is TRBD1 (5 bases). The germline CDR1 and CDR2 sequences are SGHTA and FQGNSA. This CDR3 spans 14 amino acids. V was pared by 5 bases and J by 5 bases, with 15 bases between. The CDR3 region has the DNA TGTGCCAGCAGCCGCATCACAAGACAGACTGAAGCTTTCTTT. Its translation is CASSRITRQTEAFF.

This chain uses TRBV11-1 with TRBJ2-5, with D perhaps being TRBD1 or TRBD2 (6 bases each). This CDR3 region has 15 residues. Trimming pared 5 bases from V and 2 bases from J, leaving 15 bases between. CDR1 is SGHAT and CDR2 is FQDESV in the germline V gene (reference sequence). CDR3 amino acids: CASSGNTGRQETQYF. CDR3 in DNA: TGTGCCAGCAGCGGAAACACAGGGAGGCAAGAGACCCAGTACTTC. Looking up the rest from reference TRBV11-1 and TRBJ2-5 gives the full variable domain: EAEVAQSPRYKITEKSQAVAFWCDPISGHATLYWYRQILGQGPELLVQFQDESVVDDSQLPKDRFSAERLKGVDSTLKIQPAELGDSAMYLCASSGNTGRQETQYFGPGTRLLVL.

This clonotype was observed at least ten times. The genes are TRBV20-1 and TRBJ2-4; D unclear. The germline V gene encodes CDR1 DFQATT and CDR2 SNEGSKA (reference sequence). Trimming pared 7 bases from V and 1 base from J, leaving 11 bases between. The CDR3 contains 13 residues. The CDR3 here is CSGQLGAKNIQYF. Written as DNA, the CDR3 is TGCAGTGGCCAGCTGGGGGCCAAAAACATTCAGTACTTC.

This clonotype was detected only a few times. The V call is TRBV3-1, the J call TRBJ2-5; 7 bases match TRBD1. The length of the CDR3 is 14 residues. Trimming removed 2 bases from V and 5 bases from J; junction bases left unmatched: 5. Germline CDR1 is LGHDT and CDR2 is YNNKEL (reference sequence). This chain's CDR3 is CASSQKMDRETQYF. As DNA, the CDR3 is TGTGCCAGCAGCCAAAAAATGGACAGGGAGACCCAGTACTTC.

This clonotype was counted at least ten times. The J gene is TRBJ1-1, the V gene TRBV19; 9 nucleotides align to TRBD1. The CDR3 extends over 12 amino acids. Germline V CDR1 and CDR2: LNHDA, SQIVND (reference sequence). V dropped 6 bases and J dropped 5; count of bases not matched to a gene: 1. CDR3 DNA sequence: TGTGCCAGTAGGACAGGGGGTACTGAAGCTTTCTTT. Translating it yields CASRTGGTEAFF.

This clonotype was recorded many times. This rearrangement joins TRBV9 to TRBJ2-7; 7 nucleotides align to TRBD1. CDR1 SGDLS and CDR2 YYNGEE come from the germline V gene. The junction had 5 bases not matched to a gene; V was cut back by 0 bases and J by 2 bases. CDR3 length equals 15 residues. Here the CDR3 reads CASSVETGQPYEQYF. As DNA, the CDR3 is TGTGCCAGCAGCGTAGAGACGGGACAGCCCTACGAGCAGTACTTC.

This clonotype turned up a few times. This chain links TRBV6-6 with TRBJ2-3; 9 bases are a match to TRBD2. J was trimmed by 2 bases and V by 5 bases; bases with no gene match: 14. In germline, CDR1 is MNHNY, CDR2 SVGAGI (reference sequence). CDR3 length: 18 residues. CDR3 sequence reads: CASSHRSLAGDPTDTQYF. CDR3 nucleotides: TGTGCCAGCAGTCACCGGTCCTTAGCGGGGGACCCCACAGATACGCAGTATTTT.

Points on this clonotype: This may come from a read error, since a much larger clone is one base off. The rearrangement links TRBV5-1 to TRBJ2-7; the D gene is possibly TRBD1 (5 bases). The germline V gene encodes CDR1 SGHRS and CDR2 YFSETQ. V gave up 4 bases and J gave up 3 bases, with 11 bases separating them. The CDR3 is 13 amino acids. The CDR3 region is CASSLPGHYEQYF. The CDR3 DNA is TGCGCCAGCAGCCTACCCGGACACTACGAGCAGTACTTC.

This clonotype was seen a handful of times. The genes are TRBV7-2 and TRBJ2-1; D is uncertain. Trimming cost V 1 base and J 4 bases, with 8 bases left between them. This CDR3 comprises 14 residues. Germline V gene sequence: CDR1 SGHTA, CDR2 FQGNSA. The CDR3 spells CASSLGRYYNEQFF. The DNA for the CDR3 is TGTGCCAGCAGCTTAGGACGGTATTACAATGAGCAGTTCTTC. Based on the CDR3 plus reference TRBV7-2 and TRBJ2-1, the full variable domain is GAGVSQSPSNKVTEKGKDVELRCDPISGHTALYWYRQSLGQGLEFLIYFQGNSAPDKSGLPSDRFSAERTGGSVSTLTIQRTQQEDSAVYLCASSLGRYYNEQFFGPGTRLTVL.

The chain combines TRBV18 with TRBJ1-5, with D hard to call. Trimming took 3 bases from V and 0 from J, leaving 9 bases between them. This CDR3 has 15 amino acids. The germline gives CDR1 KGHSH, CDR2 LQKENI. The CDR3 nucleotides are TGTGCCAGCTCACCCTCGACCCATAGCAATCAGCCCCAGCATTTT. This translates into CASSPSTHSNQPQHF.

This rearrangement joins TRBV19 to TRBJ1-5, with 7 positions matching TRBD1. V gave up 5 bases and J gave up 4 bases; unmatched junction bases: 8. The V gene's germline CDR1 is LNHDA and CDR2 SQIVND (reference sequence). The CDR3 is 15 amino acids. The CDR3 loop reads CASSWGGQQNQPQHF. The CDR3, as DNA: TGTGCCAGTAGTTGGGGGGGACAGCAGAATCAGCCCCAGCATTTT.

This clonotype came up a few times. This rearrangement joins TRBV4-1 to TRBJ2-3; 12 bases are shared with TRBD2. The CDR3 length is 17 residues. Germline lookup yields CDR1 MGHRA and CDR2 YSYEKL. The V and J ends lost 1 base and 3 bases, in that order; junction bases with no gene match: 5. The CDR3 is CASSQGLAGEMTDTQYF. CDR3 coding DNA: TGCGCCAGCAGCCAAGGACTAGCGGGGGAGATGACAGATACGCAGTATTTT.

This clonotype was recorded many times. This chain links TRBV5-6 with TRBJ2-7, with 9 nucleotides matching TRBD2. Germline V gene sequence: CDR1 SGHDT, CDR2 YYEEEE. This CDR3 comprises 13 residues. Trimming at V came to 4 bases and at J to 4 bases, leaving 3 bases not matched to a gene. In DNA form, the CDR3 reads TGTGCCAGCAGCGGCGGGGGGGCTTACGAGCAGTACTTC. This translates into CASSGGGAYEQYF. Looking up the rest from reference TRBV5-6 and TRBJ2-7 gives the full variable domain: DAGVTQSPTHLIKTRGQQVTLRCSPKSGHDTVSWYQQALGQGPQFIFQYYEEEERQRGNFPDRFSGHQFPNYSSELNVNALLLGDSALYLCASSGGGAYEQYFGPGTRLTVT.

This clonotype was counted once. V gene TRBV20-1 combines with J gene TRBJ1-4, with 9 bases identical to TRBD1. The CDR3 loop spans 15 amino acids. CDR1 and CDR2 (germline): DFQATT, SNEGSKA (reference sequence). The DNA of the CDR3 is TGCGCCGCCGGGACAGGGAGGGCAACTAATGAAAAACTGTTTTTT. This encodes CAAGTGRATNEKLFF.

This clonotype has more than one count but fewer than ten. The chain carries TRBV7-2 and TRBJ1-5; D not certain. Looked up from germline, CDR1 is SGHTA and CDR2 is FQGNSA. This CDR3 region has 12 residues. V lost 2 bases, J lost 4 bases, and 3 bases lay in between. The CDR3, as DNA: TGTGCCAGCAGCTTAATGAATCAGCCCCAGCATTTT. As protein: CASSLMNQPQHF. Based on the CDR3 plus reference TRBV7-2 and TRBJ1-5, the full variable domain is GAGVSQSPSNKVTEKGKDVELRCDPISGHTALYWYRQSLGQGLEFLIYFQGNSAPDKSGLPSDRFSAERTGGSVSTLTIQRTQQEDSAVYLCASSLMNQPQHFGDGTRLSIL.

The rearrangement links TRBV2 to TRBJ2-2; D might be TRBD1 (5 bases). Trimming removed 7 bases at V and 5 bases at J, with 11 bases between. This CDR3 is built from 13 residues. Germline V gene data show CDR1 as SNHLY and CDR2 as FYNNEI. The CDR3 coding sequence is TGTGCCAGCAATGGACAATCAACCGGGGAGCTGTTTTTT. It translates to CASNGQSTGELFF.

The chain combines TRBV12-3 or TRBV12-4 with TRBJ1-2; 11 bases are a match to TRBD1. After removal of 4 bases from V and 3 bases from J, the junction contained 10 bases not matched to a gene. This CDR3 contains 17 residues. The CDR3 nucleotides read TGTGCCAGCAGTTCCCGGGACAGGGGGAAAGACGACTATGGCTACACCTTC. Its protein product is CASSSRDRGKDDYGYTF.

This chain links TRBV4-1 with TRBJ1-5; D not resolved. V lost 0 bases and J lost 3, with 12 bases in between. The CDR3 has 16 amino acids. Germline V gene lookup returns CDR1 MGHRA and CDR2 YSYEKL. CDR3 sequence (DNA): TGCGCCAGCAGCCAAGAGGGCACGCTCACCAATCAGCCCCAGCATTTT. It encodes CASSQEGTLTNQPQHF.

Many counts were recorded for this clonotype. CDR3: CASSSGLTDREQYF. As DNA, the CDR3 is TGTGCCAGTAGTAGCGGTCTTACAGATAGGGAGCAGTACTTC. The chain combines TRBV19 with TRBJ2-7, with D uncertain. The CDR3 contains 14 residues. V was pared by 4 bases and J by 7 bases, with 17 bases between. Looked up from germline, CDR1 is LNHDA and CDR2 is SQIVND (reference sequence).

This clonotype was recorded many times. V usage is TRBV5-1 and J usage is TRBJ2-1; TRBD1 matches 9 bases. After removal of 4 bases from V and 6 bases from J, the junction contained 5 bases not matched to a gene. The CDR3 length is 14 residues. In germline, CDR1 is SGHRS, CDR2 YFSETQ. The DNA of the CDR3 is TGCGCCAGCAGCCGGGACAGGGCCCTCAATGAGCAGTTCTTC. It specifies CASSRDRALNEQFF.

The V and J genes are TRBV6-5 and TRBJ2-5; D remains unclear. The CDR3 spans 12 residues. The germline V and J ends were trimmed by 2 bases and 7 bases, with 8 bases remaining between them. Germline loops: CDR1 MNHEY, CDR2 SVGAGI. CDR3 bases: TGTGCCAGCAGTTACCGCGAAGGGACCCAGTACTTC. Protein: CASSYREGTQYF.

The V call is TRBV7-9, the J call TRBJ2-1; weak D call: TRBD1 (5 bases). The germline V gene has CDR1 SEHNR and CDR2 FQNEAQ (reference sequence). This CDR3 spans 14 amino acids. V was trimmed by 2 bases and J by 5 bases, leaving 10 bases between them. CDR3 in DNA: TGTGCCAGCAGCTTAAGACAGATTAACAATGAGCAGTTCTTC. The encoded protein is CASSLRQINNEQFF.